Following are 10 T cell receptor beta chains from one sample sequenced in a study of CD8 T cells in Susac syndrome. Random hexamers were used to reverse transcribe the RNA input (about 0.5 to 1 ug). MiXCR, run by TCRdb on the immunoSEQ multiplex PCR reads, gives a single entry per CDR3 protein. Of 150,000 to 160,000 distinct CDR3 sequences in the sample, roughly 95% were seen once. Sequenced material: CD8+ T cells from PBMCs. Receptors were obtained from a human donor with multiple sclerosis.

The rearrangement joins TRBV6-2 or TRBV6-3 to TRBJ2-1; D unresolved. The CDR3 is 13 residues long. V was pared by 5 bases and J by 6 bases, with 11 bases between. Germline-derived CDR1 and CDR2 are MNHEY and SVGEGT. The CDR3 sequence: CASSGKWSNEQFF. CDR3 in DNA: TGTGCCAGCAGTGGGAAGTGGAGCAATGAGCAGTTCTTC.

The chain couples TRBV29-1 to TRBJ2-1; 7 bases are shared with TRBD2. The CDR3 is 18 residues long. Germline lookup yields CDR1 SQVTM and CDR2 ANQGSEA. With 0 bases clipped from V and 0 bases from J, the junction kept 11 bases outside the gene matches. The CDR3 bases are TGCAGCGTTGAAGATCTTCGGGAGGTATCGAGCTCCTACAATGAGCAGTTCTTC. Its translation: CSVEDLREVSSSYNEQFF.

Here the CDR3 reads CAWSAGNYGYTF. CDR3 DNA sequence: TGTGCCTGGAGTGCAGGGAACTATGGCTACACCTTC. The rearrangement joins TRBV30 to TRBJ1-2; TRBD1 is a possible D gene (5 bases). This CDR3 is built from 12 residues. With 1 base removed from V and 2 bases from J, the gap between germline ends came to 5 bases. From germline, CDR1 is GTSNPN and CDR2 SVGIG (reference sequence).

The V gene is TRBV30, the J gene TRBJ2-1, with D perhaps assigned TRBD1 or TRBD2 (5 bases each). The CDR3 runs to 10 residues. Trimming removed 5 bases at V and 12 bases at J, with 11 bases between. The germline V gene encodes CDR1 GTSNPN and CDR2 SVGIG (reference sequence). The CDR3 bases are TGTGCCTGGGAGGGGTTGGGGCAGTTCTTC. Translation: CAWEGLGQFF.

On this clonotype: Mismatch with germline at one junction end may stem from a read error. This sequence joins TRBV9 and TRBJ2-3, with no clear D. Germline CDR1 and CDR2: SGDLS and YYNGEE. The CDR3 is 15 amino acids. The CDR3 region is CASNVEGLGTDTQYF. CDR3 DNA: TGTGCCAGCAACGTAGAAGGTCTGGGCACAGATACGCAGTATTTT.

V and J are TRBV3-1 and TRBJ2-7, with D unclear. Germline V gives CDR1 LGHDT, CDR2 YNNKEL (reference sequence). The CDR3 has 14 residues. With 2 bases removed from V and 1 base from J, the gap between germline ends came to 9 bases. The CDR3 region is CASSQSFRSYEQYF. The CDR3 DNA sequence: TGTGCCAGCAGCCAATCTTTTAGATCCTACGAGCAGTACTTC.

This chain joins TRBV5-1 and TRBJ2-1, with unresolved D. From germline, CDR1 is SGHRS and CDR2 YFSETQ. V was pared by 0 bases and J by 8 bases, with 9 bases between. CDR3 length equals 13 residues. The CDR3 loop reads CASSLGGIDEQFF. DNA of the CDR3: TGCGCCAGCAGCTTGGGAGGCATTGATGAGCAGTTCTTC.

The chain carries TRBV5-1 and TRBJ2-1, with D possibly matching TRBD2 (6 bases). The V end was cut by 3 bases, the J end by 3 bases, with 13 bases between. The CDR3 spans 15 residues. Germline CDR1 SGHRS, CDR2 YFSETQ. CDR3 nucleotides: TGCGCCAGCAGCTGGCTACCTAGCGACTACAATGAGCAGTTCTTC. This sequence encodes CASSWLPSDYNEQFF.

The V call is TRBV27, the J call TRBJ2-7; 7 bases align to TRBD2. V was clipped by 3 bases and J by 3 bases; unmatched bases: 2. Germline V gene lookup returns CDR1 MNHEY and CDR2 SMNVEV (reference sequence). The CDR3 has 13 amino acids. The CDR3 protein is CASSLRGIYEQYF. The CDR3, as DNA: TGTGCCAGCAGTTTGCGGGGGATCTACGAGCAGTACTTC.

As regards this clonotype: No DNA is shown, since the ends of the CDR3 on it are uncertain; the CDR3 is the one TCRdb lists. The chain is built from TRBV6-5 and TRBJ2-3; TRBD2, the table's D call, lacks a check against the DNA. The CDR3 is 18 amino acids long, termini counted. Looked up from germline, CDR1 is MNHEY and CDR2 is SVGAGI. The CDR3 sequence: CASSTSGLAGTTEDTQYF.